This is a list of T cell receptor beta chains from one sample in a study of T-cell reconstitution after alpha-beta-depleted transplantation in children. Each CDR3 protein gets one entry after TCRdb re-called the PCR reads with MiXCR. The sample lists 45,000 to 60,000 distinct CDR3 sequences, roughly 52% occurring once. The sample in question was peripheral blood, obtained before TCRalphabeta/CD19-depleted stem cell transplant. The receptors were gathered from a boy under two years old with SCID, due to receive a stem cell transplant. Both conserved end residues are part of each CDR3. A D gene is named only where the DNA matches it firmly. Clone sizes are given selectively: once, few, many, or a class where the clone is expanded.

TRBJ2-5 | TRBD1 | - | TRBV14 | CASSDEGANFQETQYF | TGTGCCAGCAGTGATGAGGGGGCTAACTTTCAAGAGACCCAGTACTTC
TRBJ1-1 | - | - | TRBV20-1 | CSARSGGRGTEAFF | TGCAGTGCTAGAAGTGGGGGGCGGGGGACTGAAGCTTTCTTT
TRBJ2-7 | - | - | TRBV5-1 | CASSSAGEQYF | TGCGCCAGCAGCTCTGCAGGGGAGCAGTACTTC
TRBJ1-1 | - | - | TRBV5-1 | CASAPQGMNTEAFF | TGCGCCAGCGCACCGCAGGGGATGAACACTGAAGCTTTCTTT
TRBJ2-5 | - | - | TRBV5-1 | CASSLGAGGEQETQYF | TGCGCCAGCAGCTTGGGGGCAGGGGGGGAACAAGAGACCCAGTACTTC
TRBJ2-1 | - | - | TRBV25-1 | CASSETWGEQFF | TGTGCCAGCAGTGAAACTTGGGGTGAGCAGTTCTTC
TRBJ2-7 | TRBD2 | - | TRBV7-2 | CASSTTSLAGVPYEQYF | TGTGCCAGCAGCACGACGTCCCTAGCGGGCGTCCCCTACGAGCAGTACTTC
TRBJ1-5 | - | - | TRBV5-7 | CASSARDPNQPQHF | TGTGCCAGCAGTGCCCGGGACCCGAATCAGCCCCAGCATTTT
TRBJ1-2 | - | once | TRBV18 | CASSLGSAGYGYTF | TGTGCCAGCTCACTGGGGTCAGCGGGCTATGGCTACACCTTC
TRBJ1-2 | - | once | TRBV12-3/TRBV12-4 | CASSFEAAFLPNYGYTF | TGTGCCAGCAGTTTCGAGGCGGCCTTTCTCCCTAACTATGGCTACACCTTC
TRBJ2-5 | - | - | TRBV5-1 | CASSPQGRGQETQYF | TGCGCCAGCAGCCCGCAGGGGAGGGGACAAGAGACCCAGTACTTC
TRBJ2-6 | TRBD2 | - | TRBV11-2 | CASSAPMGGRSGANVLTF | TGTGCCAGCAGCGCCCCCATGGGAGGGAGATCTGGGGCCAACGTCCTGACTTTC
TRBJ2-5 | - | medium-sized | TRBV6-6 | CASSYSRGANDPETQYF | TGTGCCAGCAGTTACTCAAGGGGGGCTAACGACCCGGAGACCCAGTACTTC
TRBJ2-7 | - | - | TRBV18 | CASSSGSYEQYF | TGTGCCAGCTCCTCGGGGTCCTACGAGCAGTACTTC
TRBJ2-1 | - | - | TRBV28 | CASSSVGSYNEQFF | TGTGCCAGCAGCTCCGTGGGCTCCTACAATGAGCAGTTCTTC
TRBJ1-1 | TRBD1 | - | TRBV20-1 | CSASGLTGLNTEAFF | TGCAGTGCTAGTGGCCTGACAGGGTTGAACACTGAAGCTTTCTTT
TRBJ1-2 | - | few | TRBV7-8 | CASSLRPLSYYGYTF | TGTGCCAGCAGCTTACGACCCTTGAGTTACTATGGCTACACCTTC
TRBJ2-7 | - | - | TRBV20-1 | CSARPGRVGEQYF | TGCAGTGCTAGACCCGGACGGGTGGGCGAGCAGTACTTC
TRBJ2-7 | TRBD1 | - | TRBV6-2/TRBV6-3 | CASSYVQGAGYEQYF | TGTGCCAGCAGTTACGTCCAGGGGGCGGGCTACGAGCAGTACTTC
TRBJ2-7 | - | many | TRBV6-2/TRBV6-3 | CASSPPHGGGLYEQYF | TGTGCCAGCAGCCCCCCACACGGCGGGGGCCTCTACGAGCAGTACTTC
TRBJ1-2 | - | - | TRBV7-2 | CASIGAAYGYTF | TGTGCCAGCATCGGGGCAGCCTATGGCTACACCTTC
TRBJ1-5 | - | - | TRBV6-6 | CAAGEGNQPQHF | TGTGCCGCCGGGGAAGGCAATCAGCCCCAGCATTTT
TRBJ2-1 | TRBD2 | medium-sized | TRBV20-1 | CSANSGGPGDEQFF | TGCAGTGCTAATAGCGGGGGGCCGGGGGATGAGCAGTTCTTC
TRBJ2-2 | - | once | TRBV12-3/TRBV12-4 | CASTTGPYTGELFF | TGTGCCAGCACCACCGGGCCCTACACCGGGGAGCTGTTTTTT
TRBJ2-1 | - | - | TRBV20-1 | CSAGRGRDPISSSYNEQFF | TGCAGTGCTGGAAGAGGACGGGACCCGATATCCAGCTCCTACAATGAGCAGTTCTTC
TRBJ2-5 | - | many | TRBV5-6 | CASSLEGGFQETQYF | TGTGCCAGCAGCTTGGAGGGGGGCTTTCAAGAGACCCAGTACTTC
TRBJ2-3 | - | - | TRBV20-1 | CSAAGTDTQYF | TGCAGTGCCGCCGGGACAGATACGCAGTATTTT
TRBJ2-1 | TRBD2 | few | TRBV4-2 | CASSPRGEAGATRSYNEQFF | TGTGCCAGCAGCCCGCGGGGGGAAGCGGGGGCCACCCGATCCTACAATGAGCAGTTCTTC
TRBJ1-5 | - | few | TRBV20-1 | CSGEVAVDQPQHF | TGCAGTGGTGAGGTGGCAGTAGATCAGCCCCAGCATTTT
TRBJ1-1 | - | - | TRBV28 | CASSSRGGNTEAFF | TGTGCCAGCAGTTCTCGGGGGGGGAACACTGAAGCTTTCTTT
TRBJ2-7 | TRBD1 | - | TRBV6-2/TRBV6-3 | CASTVPDRGEQYF | TGTGCCAGCACAGTGCCTGACAGGGGCGAGCAGTACTTC
TRBJ1-2 | - | - | TRBV6-2/TRBV6-3 | CASRLTPSANYGYTF | TGTGCCAGCAGACTAACACCATCCGCTAACTATGGCTACACCTTC
TRBJ2-5 | - | once | TRBV4-1 | CASSQNEGRPYQETQYF | TGCGCCAGCAGCCAAAACGAGGGGAGGCCGTACCAAGAGACCCAGTACTTC
TRBJ2-4 | - | few | TRBV5-1 | CASSPTLAKNIQYF | TGCGCCAGCAGCCCTACACTAGCCAAAAACATTCAGTACTTC
TRBJ2-3 | - | - | TRBV5-1 | CASSRGGQRDTQYF | TGCGCCAGCAGCCGGGGGGGACAGCGAGATACGCAGTATTTT
TRBJ1-5 | - | - | TRBV24-1 | CATSAGSSNQPQHF | TGTGCCACCAGTGCGGGGAGTAGCAATCAGCCCCAGCATTTT
TRBJ1-4 | TRBD1 | once | TRBV7-9 | CASSFGGGGEKLFF | TGTGCCAGCAGCTTTGGAGGGGGCGGTGAAAAACTGTTTTTT
TRBJ1-5 | - | - | TRBV5-6 | CASSFGASNQPQHF | TGTGCCAGCAGCTTCGGGGCGAGCAATCAGCCCCAGCATTTT
TRBJ2-7 | TRBD1 | - | TRBV4-1 | CASSQGPGQGIAYEQYF | TGCGCCAGCAGCCAAGGTCCGGGACAGGGTATTGCCTACGAGCAGTACTTC
TRBJ2-7 | - | - | TRBV12-3/TRBV12-4 | CASSFVGTPIGEQYF | TGTGCCAGCAGTTTTGTGGGGACACCCATCGGGGAGCAGTACTTC
TRBJ1-5 | - | - | TRBV7-2 | CASSLETGNQPQHF | TGTGCCAGCAGCTTAGAGACAGGCAATCAGCCCCAGCATTTT
TRBJ2-1 | - | - | TRBV5-1 | CASSLGPAQWEQFF | TGCGCCAGCAGCCTGGGCCCAGCCCAATGGGAGCAGTTCTTC
TRBJ2-1 | - | - | TRBV12-1 | CASNPNNGFFYNEQFF | TGTGCCAGCAACCCAAATAATGGCTTTTTTTACAATGAGCAGTTCTTC
TRBJ2-7 | - | few | TRBV12-3/TRBV12-4 | CASSTPTGSYEQYF | TGTGCCAGCAGTACCCCGACTGGCTCCTACGAGCAGTACTTC
TRBJ1-6 | - | many | TRBV9 | CASSVEGGRNSPLHF | TGTGCCAGCAGCGTAGAGGGCGGACGTAATTCACCCCTCCACTTT
TRBJ2-1 | TRBD2 | - | TRBV5-1 | CASRYLAGEQFF | TGCGCCAGCAGATACCTAGCGGGTGAGCAGTTCTTC
TRBJ2-7 | - | once | TRBV6-6 | CASSLDRMWEQYF | TGTGCCAGCAGTCTCGACCGGATGTGGGAGCAGTACTTC
TRBJ2-6 | TRBD1 | - | TRBV6-2/TRBV6-3 | CASSGQGTGANVLTF | TGTGCCAGCAGCGGACAGGGGACTGGGGCCAACGTCCTGACTTTC
TRBJ2-3 | - | few | TRBV7-6 | CASSASGDTQYF | TGTGCCAGCAGCGCGAGCGGAGATACGCAGTATTTT
TRBJ2-2 | - | - | TRBV29-1 | CSVSRDPSFANTGELFF | TGCAGCGTCTCCCGGGACCCCTCGTTCGCGAACACCGGGGAGCTGTTTTTT
TRBJ2-2 | - | once | TRBV25-1 | CASSEGDTGELFF | TGTGCCAGCAGTGAAGGGGACACCGGGGAGCTGTTTTTT
TRBJ2-5 | - | - | TRBV11-2 | CASSLGKAGETQYF | TGTGCCAGCAGCTTAGGGAAAGCCGGGGAGACCCAGTACTTC
TRBJ2-1 | TRBD1 | few | TRBV6-2/TRBV6-3 | CASGTGESNEQFF | TGTGCCAGCGGGACAGGGGAAAGTAATGAGCAGTTCTTC
TRBJ2-2 | - | - | TRBV12-3/TRBV12-4 | CASSLLGTQLTGELFF | TGTGCCAGCAGTTTGTTGGGGACTCAACTCACCGGGGAGCTGTTTTTT
TRBJ2-5 | - | few | TRBV5-1 | CASSLGNRETQYF | TGCGCCAGCAGCTTGGGTAACCGGGAGACCCAGTACTTC
TRBJ2-3 | - | many | TRBV10-3 | CAISESGALGTDTQYF | TGTGCCATCAGTGAGTCAGGAGCTCTTGGCACAGATACGCAGTATTTT
TRBJ2-1 | - | - | TRBV20-1 | CSAREDRVNEQFF | TGCAGTGCTAGAGAGGACAGAGTCAATGAGCAGTTCTTC
TRBJ2-1 | - | - | TRBV20-1 | CSAWGSYNEQFF | TGCAGTGCGTGGGGGTCCTACAATGAGCAGTTCTTC